This paragraph covers one T cell receptor beta chain sequence. Its recognized antigen is unknown. No base quality information exists; no much larger clone differs at one position. V is clipped by 7 bases and J by 8 bases, and the sequence between their germline boundaries is 21 bases long. Counted from cysteine to phenylalanine, this CDR3 has 15 amino acids. The sequence is cut down to CDR3 DNA, 45 bases in frame from base 1. The germline V gene (reference sequence) gives CDR1 as LNHDA and CDR2 as SQIVND. This entry comes from a study of cytomegalovirus exposure and HLA in healthy donors listed by TCRdb under 2017. Notes on the research overall: An earlier analysis of more than 550 of the donors reported around 280 Gb of sequence data and 95 million to 120 million unique TCR beta sequences obtained from around 190 million T cells. An early release covering 550 to 650 HLA-typed donors comprised about 320 gigabases of sequencing data and around 80 million unique TCR sequences. Of the 398 genotyped donors, less than 90% were placed in the genetic ancestry cluster associated with self-reported Caucasian donors. The study aimed to test whether signatures of past pathogen exposure could be identified by cataloging public T cell receptors. The study profiled the T cell repertoires of more than 500 subjects by immunosequencing and related them to cytomegalovirus serostatus. A separate validation cohort of 100 to 150 different subjects was used in addition to the roughly 620-subject first cohort. To predict cytomegalovirus infection status, the study brought together high-throughput TCR immunosequencing, statistical association of individual TCRs with disease status, and machine learning. A later analysis re-analyzed previously published TCR beta repertoires from roughly 690 donors and added high-resolution HLA genotyping to study TCR occurrence patterns. In the later analysis, no new phenotypic data were used to find candidate immune exposures; instead, reliance was placed on TCR beta sequences and their occurrence across donors. In an earlier analysis of 587 of the donors, high-throughput TCR beta sequencing was used to judge whether each TCR beta V gene segment behaved as functional or pseudogenic. Donor age, sex, ethnicity and CMV serostatus were compiled alongside the repertoire data. A later genetic analysis took genome-wide SNP genotypes for about 55% of the roughly 670 donors and used that subset as a discovery cohort. All discovery cohort repertoires had been generated on a single sequencing platform. HLA typing covered class I and class II loci at four-digit resolution. Typing coverage differed by locus: A, B, C, DRB1 and DQB1 were typed in roughly 620-630 donors, DQA1 in about 550, DPA1 in nearly 610, and DPB1 in 472. Because of strong linkage in the cohort, four to six DR-DQ haplotypes were treated as single units for association and clustering. Among around 400 genotyped donors of the cohort, an average of roughly 230,000 unique TCR beta nucleotide sequences was sequenced per donor, of which approximately 19% were non-productive.

The cohort comprised some 680 healthy bone marrow donors. At the time of sampling, every cohort member was nominally healthy, though immune exposures that went unrecorded were likely present. The donor was CMV seropositive and was included in the group of some 290 seropositive cohort members. A peripheral blood sample was collected from each donor, and TCR beta sequencing was performed on peripheral blood mononuclear cells. The Qiagen DNeasy Blood Extraction Kit was used to extract genomic DNA from the blood cell samples. Study-wide findings and limitations: Because some donors lacked HLA typing at each locus, the association tests relied only on the typed subset. Strong co-occurrence of HLA alleles, especially DR and DQ, made assigning TCR associations to individual alleles difficult. Across donors, most TCR sequences were observed very rarely, whereas some public TCRs were present in many individuals. In a later genetic analysis, a missense DCLRE1C variant was associated with V-gene and J-gene trimming of TCR beta chains, and the association was replicated in an independent cohort. The classifier was reported to diagnose cytomegalovirus status with high specificity and sensitivity in both the original and validation cohorts. It was suggested by the authors that the approach could potentially be generalized to other disease states and immunological phenotypes. A later analysis associated 15,000 to 20,000 TCR beta sequences with specific HLA alleles at a false discovery rate of 0.05. Because the 87-base-pair reads could not distinguish some IMGT-functional V segments, including TRBV6-2 and TRBV6-3, those segments were excluded. A further reported finding was that TCR beta sequences accurately predicted the HLA-A and HLA-B alleles for most subjects in the first cohort. Compared with the approximately 670-donor mean, donors in an Asian-associated ancestry cluster had fewer N-insertions in productive TCRs, according to a later genetic analysis. According to a later analysis, TCR association rates differed among HLA loci, with DRB1 alleles showing the most associated TCRs and HLA-C alleles showing the fewest. Most CMV-associated TCR beta chains appeared to be HLA-restricted in a later analysis, and the HLA associations seemed to be driven largely by CMV exposure. Roughly 15 rarely observed V segments, including chromosome 9 orphons, were excluded from the earlier analysis of several hundred of the donors because counts were too low. In a later analysis, HLA-associated TCR beta chains showed more clonal expansion and lower generation probabilities than non-associated chains that were equally common. In vitro tests confirmed that a few of the cytomegalovirus-associated TCR beta chains recognize cytomegalovirus antigens. For the cohort, immune exposure information was limited to CMV serostatus. The study listed 170 or so TCR beta chains as associated with cytomegalovirus. Only TCR beta chains were sequenced in this cohort, and the absence of alpha or paired-chain data limited detectable features. Linkage disequilibrium might explain the correlated functional status among segregating V segments, but an unknown experimental factor could not be ruled out. A cluster of highly shared sequence variants was judged likely to be a technical artifact of the sequencing pipeline. According to a later analysis, parvovirus B19, influenza, CMV and Epstein-Barr virus appeared linked to several top co-occurrence clusters. An earlier analysis of around 600 of the donors showed that most TCR beta V segments appeared in productive rearrangements either about 87% or about 30% of the time, which broadly matched IMGT annotations. Roughly uniform sequencing depth across donors was assumed in presence/absence analyses, although this assumption may not hold.

Receptor libraries were prepared by the immunoSEQ multiplex PCR assay. A mixture of 60 forward primers for TCR Vbeta segments and 13 reverse primers for TCR Jbeta segments was used in the multiplex PCR. The CDR3 region of rearranged TCR beta genes was amplified from genomic DNA with a multiplex PCR assay. The amplified TCR beta libraries were sequenced on the Illumina HiSeq System as 87-base-pair reads. In the paper's pipeline: A later analysis tallied roughly 78 million unique TCR beta chains across the 600 to 700 repertoires, and approximately 12 million of those chains were shared by two or more donors. A nearest-neighbor algorithm error-corrected the raw reads and collapsed the reads into unique sequences, merging closely related sequences to remove PCR and sequencing errors. V, D and J gene segments were assigned by aligning CDR3 sequences to IMGT reference sequences. For a sequence to be retained, at least a six-nucleotide match to both a V gene segment and a J gene segment was required. Rearrangements were called productive when the CDR3 lacked stop codons and stayed in frame with V and J; all others were non-productive. CDR3 was defined according to IMGT convention as the region running from the second conserved V-encoded cysteine to the conserved J-encoded phenylalanine. The earlier analysis of approximately 500 of the donors excluded sequences that lacked an unambiguous match to a single V gene segment. An earlier analysis of approximately 590 of the donors called V segments functional above 56.7% productive rearrangements and segregating when the between-donor standard deviation exceeded 5%. A statistical classification framework was built to diagnose cytomegalovirus status from the catalog of TCR beta chain sequences. In a later analysis, V and J genes were assigned by comparing TCR nucleotide sequences against IMGT/GENE-DB human TR gene sequences. Using the TCRdist pipeline, a later analysis assigned CDR3 sequences along with most-parsimonious VDJ recombination scenarios. In a later analysis, each TCR beta chain was defined by its CDR3 amino acid sequence together with its V-gene family, and reads without a unique V-gene family were excluded. In a later analysis, around 650 highly shared, low-generation-probability nucleotide sequences were removed to address suspected cross-contamination and a sequencing artifact. In a later analysis, a clonal expansion index for each public chain was calculated from normalized within-repertoire ranks of inferred template counts. In a later analysis, generation probabilities were computed using a VDJ recombination model fitted to out-of-frame rearrangements, and the results were checked against IGoR. Hypergeometric tests were used in a later analysis to score TCR-TCR, TCR-HLA and TCR-CMV co-occurrence, with a repertoire-size bias correction applied to the TCR pairs. A later analysis estimated false discovery rates by permuting HLA or CMV assignments 20 times. In a later analysis, co-occurring TCRs were grouped using DBSCAN, and TCRdist sequence similarity was added for clustering within HLA-allele-positive subsets. Repertoires with fewer than 30,000 or more than 120,000 public chains were left out of co-occurrence clustering, as were roughly five repertoires with anomalous nucleotide sharing. TCRdb mirrors the immuneACCESS table, restricted to in-frame sequences. Some clones are absent from its copies; in checked studies, under half trace to an unresolved V gene, and the reason for the others is unknown. V, J and clone size were drawn from that table, and D and trimming were deduced from the DNA. This sample is represented by over 200,000 clones; about four fifths of them were singletons. Approximately 5.7% of the sample comes from the top ten.

Sequenced material: PBMCs. This receptor was obtained from a man in his forties in good health and CMV-seropositive. This chain joins TRBV19 to TRBJ2-1; TRBD2 might be the D gene, on 6 matching bases. The CDR3: CASNVAEAPWDEQFF. In nucleotide form, the sequence is TGTGCCAGTAACGTAGCGGAAGCTCCTTGGGATGAGCAGTTCTTC.